Presented here are 14 T cell receptor beta chains from one specimen sequenced in a study of T cell responses to AZD1222 COVID-19 vaccine. Assay: immunoSEQ multiplex PCR; the TCRdb copy retains only in-frame clones and omits some. Here the sample spans 100,000 to 150,000 clones, less than 90% being singletons. This material consisted of peripheral blood, taken on day 0 of AZD1222 vaccination. These receptor sequences come from an adult in good health.

The chain combines TRBV11-2 with TRBJ1-4, with D unclear. Germline V CDR1 and CDR2: SGHAT, FQNNGV. The CDR3 consists of 16 residues. The V end was cut by 5 bases, the J end by 0 bases, with 13 bases between. CDR3 region: CASSVEAFATNEKLFF. The DNA for the CDR3 is TGTGCCAGCAGCGTTGAGGCGTTTGCAACTAATGAAAAACTGTTTTTT.

V usage is TRBV6-1 and J usage is TRBJ1-3; TRBD1 aligns across 8 bases. There are 16 residues in the CDR3. Germline values: CDR1 MNHNS, CDR2 SASEGT. The junction had 3 bases not matched to a gene; V was cut back by 0 bases and J by 2 bases. The CDR3 loop is CASSEASTGAGNTIYF. CDR3 bases: TGTGCCAGCAGTGAAGCTTCGACAGGGGCTGGAAACACCATATATTTT.

The chain couples TRBV5-8 to TRBJ1-2; D remains ambiguous. CDR1 is SGHTS, CDR2 YDEGEE, per germline. With 1 base removed from V and 4 bases from J, the gap between germline ends came to 14 bases. The CDR3 is 15 residues long. CDR3 in amino acids: CASSLRQGWGYGYTF. The CDR3 coding sequence is TGTGCCAGCAGCTTGAGACAAGGTTGGGGCTATGGCTACACCTTC.

The chain recombines TRBV5-4 with TRBJ2-5; TRBD2 is a possible D gene (6 bases). The CDR3 covers 15 residues. The germline CDR1 and CDR2 sequences are SGHNT and YYREEE (reference sequence). Trimming took 0 bases from V and 4 from J, leaving 13 bases between them. The CDR3 loop is CASSLAGGAGETQYF. The CDR3 DNA reads TGTGCCAGCAGCTTGGCAGGCGGGGCAGGAGAGACCCAGTACTTC. The whole variable domain, filled in from reference TRBV5-4 and TRBJ2-5, reads ETGVTQSPTHLIKTRGQQVTLRCSSQSGHNTVSWYQQALGQGPQFIFQYYREEENGRGNFPPRFSGLQFPNYSSELNVNALELDDSALYLCASSLAGGAGETQYFGPGTRLLVL.

V is TRBV28 and J is TRBJ1-2; 7 bases fit TRBD1. The germline V gene encodes CDR1 MDHEN and CDR2 SYDVKM. The V segment lost 8 bases and the J segment 6 bases; nucleotides outside the gene matches: 3. This CDR3 has 11 residues. Written as DNA, the CDR3 is TGTGCCAGCCAGGGGGTTGATGGCTACACCTTC. Encoded protein: CASQGVDGYTF.

The chain couples TRBV3-1 (or the pseudogene TRBV3-2) to TRBJ1-1; D is undetermined. The germline V gene has CDR1 LGHDT and CDR2 YNNKEL (reference sequence). V lost 3 bases, J lost 4 bases, and 12 bases lay in between. This CDR3 contains 14 residues. The CDR3, as DNA: TGTGCCAGCAGCCAGGTCCCGCGTCGCACTGAAGCTTTCTTT. Protein: CASSQVPRRTEAFF.

The V gene is TRBV4-3, the J gene TRBJ1-1, with unresolved D. V lost 4 bases and J 4 bases, leaving 13 bases between the germline ends. Germline CDR1 LGHNA, CDR2 YSLEER. This CDR3 contains 14 residues. CDR3 in amino acids: CASSRPGYSTEAFF. CDR3 coding DNA: TGCGCCAGCAGCCGCCCTGGATATTCCACTGAAGCTTTCTTT.

A few counts support this clone. The chain employs TRBV18 and TRBJ2-7; TRBD2 agrees at 14 bases. Germline trimming cut 4 bases from V and 3 bases from J; bases unmatched to any gene: 5. Per germline, CDR1 KGHSH and CDR2 LQKENI. CDR3 size: 16 residues. The CDR3 region has the DNA TGTGCCAGCTCACGCGGGACTAGCGGGAGTGGCTACGAGCAGTACTTC. Amino acids: CASSRGTSGSGYEQYF.

The chain links TRBV7-2 to TRBJ2-1, with 7 positions matching TRBD2. CDR3 size: 16 residues. J lost 2 bases, V lost 2 bases, and 6 bases had no gene match. Looked up from germline, CDR1 is SGHTA and CDR2 is FQGNSA. The CDR3 nucleotides are TGTGCCAGCAGCTTACTGGATGGGGGGGCCTACAATGAGCAGTTCTTC. Translating gives CASSLLDGGAYNEQFF.

DNA for the CDR3: TGTGCCAGCAGTACGAGACAAGACTATGGCTACACCTTC. It yields the protein CASSTRQDYGYTF. This rearrangement joins TRBV12-3 or TRBV12-4 to TRBJ1-2; no clear D. Trimming left V 5 bases short and J 3 bases short, with 10 bases between. This CDR3 is 13 amino acids long.

The rearrangement uses TRBV3-1 (or the pseudogene TRBV3-2) and TRBJ1-2; D possibly corresponds to TRBD1 (6 bases). CDR1 is LGHDT and CDR2 is YNNKEL in the germline V gene (reference sequence). The CDR3 is 15 residues long. Between the trimmed V and J ends, which lost 4 bases and 7 bases, there was a span of 19 bases. The CDR3 bases are TGTGCCAGCAGCCGTCCCGGGACAAATCCGGGTGGCTACACCTTC. Its protein product is CASSRPGTNPGGYTF.

In this sample, this clone turned up once. The rearrangement uses TRBV9 and TRBJ1-6, with a possible D match to TRBD1 (6 bases). V lost 3 bases, J lost 7 bases, and 14 bases lay in between. This CDR3 has 15 amino acids. Germline values: CDR1 SGDLS, CDR2 YYNGEE. Here the CDR3 reads CASSAHGGRNSPLHF. DNA for the CDR3: TGTGCCAGCAGCGCCCACGGGGGGCGGAATTCACCCCTCCACTTT.

The genes are TRBV11-2 and TRBJ2-1; TRBD2 matches 13 bases. V shed 3 bases and J 8 bases; nucleotides not matched to a gene: 10. The CDR3 length is 17 residues. The germline gives CDR1 SGHAT, CDR2 FQNNGV. This CDR3 reads CASSFRLTSGRADEQFF. DNA for the CDR3: TGTGCCAGCAGCTTTCGACTCACTAGCGGGAGGGCCGATGAGCAGTTCTTC.

This clone showed up just once. V and J are TRBV4-3 and TRBJ1-5; 8 bases agree with TRBD1. The germline CDR1 and CDR2 sequences are LGHNA and YSLEER. J was trimmed by 7 bases and V by 0 bases; bases with no gene match: 14. This CDR3 region has 18 residues. The CDR3 nucleotides are TGCGCCAGCAGCCAAGATACGCCCGGGCAGGGGGCGTCACAGCCCCAGCATTTT. It codes for CASSQDTPGQGASQPQHF.